These 4 T cell receptor beta chains were sequenced from one sample in a study of identical twins. A single record per CDR3 protein comes from TCRdb applying MiXCR to the 5' RACE reads. Of 500,000 to 550,000 distinct CDR3 sequences in the sample, less than 25% were seen once. These data also featured in a second study, about T cells expressing NK-cell markers.

Specimen: CD4+ T cells sorted from blood. These receptors came from a young woman in good health.

Points on this clonotype: A junction boundary mismatches the germline segment, possibly from a read error. The chain couples TRBV11-3 to TRBJ1-1; 10 nucleotides line up with TRBD1. Germline V lookup: CDR1 SGHNT, CDR2 YENEEA. The CDR3 is 17 amino acids. The chain's CDR3 is CASSLRGQGGLLTEAFF. CDR3 in DNA: TGTGCCAGCAGCTTACGTGGACAGGGGGGCCTTCTCACTGAAGCTTTCTTC.

The CDR3 protein is CSAGPTEAWQETQYF. The CDR3, as DNA: TGCAGTGCTGGACCAACTGAAGCGTGGCAAGAGACCCAGTACTTC. The rearrangement links TRBV20-1 to TRBJ2-5; no clear D gene. Looked up from germline, CDR1 is DFQATT and CDR2 is SNEGSKA (reference sequence). The CDR3 sequence is 15 residues long. V shed 5 bases and J shed 2 bases, with 18 bases lying between them.

This clonotype was seen ten or more times. The chain is built from TRBV10-3 and TRBJ1-4, with 9 positions matching TRBD1. The germline V gene has CDR1 ENHRY and CDR2 SYGVKD. The J segment lost 1 base and the V segment lost 4 bases, leaving 1 base of the junction unmatched. The CDR3 is 15 residues long. Here the CDR3 reads CAISADRGTNEKLFF. The CDR3 DNA reads as TGTGCCATCAGTGCGGACAGGGGAACTAATGAAAAACTGTTTTTT.

This clonotype was counted at least ten times. This chain uses TRBV7-1 with TRBJ2-4, with 14 bases matching TRBD2. TRBV7-1 is designated an ORF whose function remains uncertain. The junction had 17 bases not matched to a gene; V was cut back by 3 bases and J by 1 base. The CDR3 runs to 22 residues. CDR3 in amino acids: CASSSEGLAGLAGGSAKNIQYF. The CDR3, as DNA: TGTGCCAGCAGCTCGGAGGGATTGGCCGGACTAGCGGGAGGTTCGGCCAAAAACATTCAGTACTTC.